A selection of T cell receptor beta chains follows, all from one sample in a study of siplizumab effects on memory and regulatory T cells. TCRdb's copy holds only in-frame clones and misses some; the assay was immunoSEQ multiplex PCR. Among approximately 100,000 clones listed, roughly 91% were seen once. The sequencing input was non-Treg CD4+ T cells sorted from blood. All receptors come from a human donor in good health. Both conserved end residues are part of each CDR3. D genes are given only for firm matches. For some rows the clone size is stated as once, few or many, or as a class when expanded; others skip it.

cdr3_nt cdr3_aa j_call d_call clone_size v_call
TGTGCCAGCATCCACGCTTTAGGGAGGACTGAAGCTTTCTTT CASIHALGRTEAFF TRBJ1-1 NA NA TRBV28
TGTGCCAGTAGGGCGGGACAGGCCATCGGGGAGCTGTTTTTT CASRAGQAIGELFF TRBJ2-2 TRBD1 once TRBV19
TGTGCCACCAGCCAGGACAGTTATAATTCACCCCTCCACTTT CATSQDSYNSPLHF TRBJ1-6 NA NA TRBV15
TGTGCCTGGAGTGGACCCTCCCGGGACAGGGGTTTTGAGACCCAGTACTTC CAWSGPSRDRGFETQYF TRBJ2-5 TRBD1 NA TRBV30
TGTGCCAGCAGCGACGGGACTAGCAGCCAAGAGACCCAGTACTTC CASSDGTSSQETQYF TRBJ2-5 TRBD2 NA TRBV9
TGTGCCAGCAGCTCGACTAGCGGGCTTGGGGGGACCCAGTACTTC CASSSTSGLGGTQYF TRBJ2-5 TRBD2 NA TRBV7-3
TGTGCCAGCAGATCGGACAGGGCAACTAATGAAAAACTGTTTTTT CASRSDRATNEKLFF TRBJ1-4 TRBD1 NA TRBV2
TGTGCCAGCAGCCTCCTGGGCGGGAGCAGCGATGAGCAGTTCTTC CASSLLGGSSDEQFF TRBJ2-1 TRBD2 NA TRBV7-2
TGTGCCATCAGTGAGCGGGGGGCGCAACGCGAGCAGTACTTC CAISERGAQREQYF TRBJ2-7 NA NA TRBV10-3
TGTGCCAGCAGGCCAGGGGGCGCGAACACTGAAGCTTTCTTT CASRPGGANTEAFF TRBJ1-1 TRBD1 NA TRBV28
TGTGCCAGCAGCTCCACAGGGGCCCGGGAGACCCAGTACTTC CASSSTGARETQYF TRBJ2-5 TRBD1 once TRBV7-3
TGTGCCAGCAGTCGTAAACCAGAGTCATACTACAATGAGCAGTTCTTC CASSRKPESYYNEQFF TRBJ2-1 NA NA TRBV27
TGTGCCAGCAGCCTACAGACAAACACTGAAGCTTTCTTT CASSLQTNTEAFF TRBJ1-1 NA NA TRBV7-6
TGCGCCAGCAGCAGTGGTGGGGGGCCCTACGAGCAGTACTTC CASSSGGGPYEQYF TRBJ2-7 NA NA TRBV5-1
TGTGCCAGCAGTGAACCGACGGGCAATCAGCCCCAGCATTTT CASSEPTGNQPQHF TRBJ1-5 NA NA TRBV6-5
TGCGCCAGCAGCCTGGCGGGACAGGGAAATGGCTACACCTTC CASSLAGQGNGYTF TRBJ1-2 TRBD1 few TRBV5-1
TGTGCCAGCAGCCGCGTTGGAGGGAGAGAGACCCAGTACTTC CASSRVGGRETQYF TRBJ2-5 NA NA TRBV9
TGTGCCAGCAGCGTAGACCTAGCGGGAGCGTCGGTCAACAATGAGCAGTTCTTC CASSVDLAGASVNNEQFF TRBJ2-1 TRBD2 NA TRBV9
TGTGCCAGCAGCTTCGATGCTCGGTACGAGCAGTACTTC CASSFDARYEQYF TRBJ2-7 NA NA TRBV5-4
TGTGCCAGCAGCTTACGACTAGCGGGAGCTGGGGCCAACGTCCTGACTTTC CASSLRLAGAGANVLTF TRBJ2-6 TRBD2 NA TRBV7-3
TGTGCCAGCAGGCGCGGGCCGGGACAGGGCTACGAGCAGTACTTC CASRRGPGQGYEQYF TRBJ2-7 TRBD1 once TRBV6-1
TGCGCCAGCAGCTCGAACAATGAGCAGTTCTTC CASSSNNEQFF TRBJ2-1 NA NA TRBV5-1
TGTGCCAGCAGTAACTCCGGGACAGGGTGGGAGACCCAGTACTTC CASSNSGTGWETQYF TRBJ2-5 TRBD1 NA TRBV6-5
TGTGCCAGCGGTCAGGGCCCCGGGGGAACAGATACGCAGTATTTT CASGQGPGGTDTQYF TRBJ2-3 NA NA TRBV7-3
TGTGCCAGTAGTCCCGACAGGGGGCCTGGAAACACCATATATTTT CASSPDRGPGNTIYF TRBJ1-3 TRBD1 NA TRBV7-2
TGCGCCAGCAGTCAATCCATGGGGTCGGTTACTGAAGCTTTCTTT CASSQSMGSVTEAFF TRBJ1-1 NA NA TRBV23-1